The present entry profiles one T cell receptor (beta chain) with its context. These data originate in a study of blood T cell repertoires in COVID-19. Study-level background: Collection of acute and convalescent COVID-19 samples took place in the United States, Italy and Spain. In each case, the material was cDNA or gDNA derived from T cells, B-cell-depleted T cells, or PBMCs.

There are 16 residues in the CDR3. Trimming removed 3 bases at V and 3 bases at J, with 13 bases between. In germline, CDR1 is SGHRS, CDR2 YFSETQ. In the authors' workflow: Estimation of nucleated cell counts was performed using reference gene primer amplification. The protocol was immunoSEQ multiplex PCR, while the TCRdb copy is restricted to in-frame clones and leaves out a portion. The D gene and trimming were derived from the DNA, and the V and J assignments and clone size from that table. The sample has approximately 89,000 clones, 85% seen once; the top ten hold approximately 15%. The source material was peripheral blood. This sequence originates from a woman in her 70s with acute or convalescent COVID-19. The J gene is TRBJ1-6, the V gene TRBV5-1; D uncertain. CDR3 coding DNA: TGCGCCAGCAGCTCCTCTCGTCCTCTCTATAATTCACCCCTCCACTTT. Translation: CASSSSRPLYNSPLHF. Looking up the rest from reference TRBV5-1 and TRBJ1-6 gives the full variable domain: KAGVTQTPRYLIKTRGQQVTLSCSPISGHRSVSWYQQTPGQGLQFLFEYFSETQRNKGNFPGRFSGRQFSNSRSEMNVSTLELGDSALYLCASSSSRPLYNSPLHFGNGTRLTVT.